The 31 T cell receptor beta chains below were found in one sample sequenced in a study of blood T cell repertoires in COVID-19. The data were produced by immunoSEQ multiplex PCR, yet TCRdb's version contains in-frame clones alone and is incomplete. The sample holds approximately 59,000 clones; about four fifths are singletons and the top ten take 3% to 4.5%. What was sequenced was peripheral blood. These receptors came from a woman older than 75 with acute or convalescent COVID-19.

This clone has only a few counts. V gene TRBV7-8 combines with J gene TRBJ1-2, with D possibly being TRBD1 (6 bases). V gave up 1 base and J gave up 5 bases, with 14 bases separating them. The CDR3 is 15 residues long. Germline values: CDR1 SGHVS, CDR2 FQNEAQ. The CDR3 loop reads CASSLGRRGDYGYTF. The CDR3 DNA reads as TGTGCCAGCAGCTTAGGGCGCAGGGGTGATTATGGCTACACCTTC.

This clone was seen only once. The chain couples TRBV6-5 to TRBJ2-7; 7 nucleotides match TRBD1. The CDR3 length is 15 residues. Germline V CDR1 and CDR2: MNHEY, SVGAGI. V lost 0 bases to trimming and J lost 3 bases; unmatched junction nucleotides: 5. CDR3 sequence: CASSYSGQQNYEQYF. The CDR3 DNA reads as TGTGCCAGCAGTTACTCGGGACAGCAAAACTACGAGCAGTACTTC.

CDR3 residues: CASSTRETKGQFFEQYF. The DNA of the CDR3 is TGTGCCAGCAGCACTCGCGAAACCAAGGGACAGTTCTTCGAGCAGTACTTC. The chain uses TRBV27 and TRBJ2-7; 7 bases align to TRBD1. J gave up 6 bases and V 6 bases, and 20 bases lay outside the gene matches. The CDR3 has 17 amino acids. Germline-derived CDR1 and CDR2 are MNHEY and SMNVEV (reference sequence).

Concerning this clone itself: A much larger clone differs from this one at a single base, so this may be a read error. The chain carries TRBV20-1 and TRBJ1-5; D is ambiguous. CDR1 is DFQATT and CDR2 is SNEGSKA in the germline V gene (reference sequence). The CDR3 loop spans 12 amino acids. Trimming removed 3 bases from V and 4 bases from J, with 7 bases in between. The CDR3, as DNA: TGCAGTGCTAGTTCGGGAAATCAGCCCCAGCATTTT. This encodes CSASSGNQPQHF.

The chain has TRBV18 and TRBJ2-7; possible D gene TRBD1, 5 bases. This CDR3 is built from 17 residues. Trimming left V 3 bases short and J 1 base short, with 19 bases between. From germline, CDR1 is KGHSH and CDR2 LQKENI. In DNA form, the CDR3 reads TGTGCCAGCTCACCCTTACGGACGGTCAGGGCTTCCTACGAGCAGTACTTC. Residues: CASSPLRTVRASYEQYF.

This clone was observed a handful of times. The chain combines TRBV5-1 with TRBJ2-5, with D possibly matching TRBD1 (6 bases). The length of the CDR3 is 15 residues. CDR1 and CDR2 (germline): SGHRS, YFSETQ. Trimming stripped 4 bases from V and 0 bases from J, with 13 bases between. The CDR3 DNA is TGCGCCAGCAGCCCTGGGACACAACACCAAGAGACCCAGTACTTC. It is translated as CASSPGTQHQETQYF.

This clone was detected a few times. J is TRBJ2-7 and V is TRBV27, with TRBD1 matching 11 bases. CDR1 is MNHEY, CDR2 SMNVEV, per germline (reference sequence). The V and J ends lost 4 bases and 3 bases, in that order; junction bases with no gene match: 2. The CDR3 is 14 residues long. The CDR3 DNA follows: TGTGCCAGCAGTTCCGGGACAGGGGGCTACGAGCAGTACTTC. This sequence encodes CASSSGTGGYEQYF.

The chain combines TRBV7-2 with TRBJ1-5, with 8 bases lining up with TRBD1. The V gene end was trimmed by 4 bases and the J gene end by 4 bases; junction bases not matched to a gene: 9. CDR1 and CDR2 from the germline V gene are SGHTA and FQGNSA. The CDR3 totals 16 residues. CDR3 bases: TGTGCCAGCAGCTCCCGGACAGGGAGGACAAATCAGCCCCAGCATTTT. This gives the protein CASSSRTGRTNQPQHF.

The count of this clone is one. The chain couples TRBV12-2 to TRBJ2-3; TRBD2 reflects the table's D call only, with no check against the DNA. TRBV12-2 is a recognized pseudogene. This CDR3 comprises 16 residues. This CDR3 is CASRLEAGGSTDTQYF. The CDR3 coding sequence is TGTGCAAGTCGCTTGGAAGCGGGAGGCAGCACAGATACGCAGTATTTT.

J is TRBJ2-1 and V is TRBV19, with 9 bases matching TRBD2. CDR1 is LNHDA and CDR2 is SQIVND in the germline V gene (reference sequence). The CDR3 runs 15 residues. J lost 4 bases, V lost 7 bases, and 8 bases had no gene match. The CDR3 reads CASMQTSGSYNEQFF. CDR3 bases: TGTGCCAGTATGCAGACTAGCGGATCATACAATGAGCAGTTCTTC.

J is TRBJ1-4 and V is TRBV30; D may be TRBD1 (6 bases). V was trimmed by 3 bases and J by 8 bases, leaving 13 bases between them. The CDR3 is 13 residues long. Germline assignment: CDR1 GTSNPN and CDR2 SVGIG (reference sequence). The CDR3 DNA is TGTGCCTGGAGGCCCCCAGGGGAAGAAAAACTGTTTTTT. Its protein product is CAWRPPGEEKLFF.

The rearrangement joins TRBV7-6 to TRBJ2-7; perhaps TRBD2 as D (6 bases). CDR3 length: 11 residues. CDR1 is SGHVS and CDR2 is FNYEAQ in the germline V gene. Trimming stripped 6 bases from V and 4 bases from J, with 7 bases between. CDR3 sequence (DNA): TGTGCCAGCAGTCGGGAGTACGAGCAGTACTTC. Translation gives CASSREYEQYF.

This chain uses TRBV20-1 with TRBJ2-5, with a tentative D call TRBD1 (5 bases). Between the trimmed V and J ends, which lost 5 bases and 5 bases, there was a span of 9 bases. The CDR3 is 11 amino acids. From germline, CDR1 is DFQATT and CDR2 SNEGSKA (reference sequence). CDR3 residues: CSAGAVETQYF. The CDR3 region has the DNA TGCAGTGCTGGGGCAGTCGAGACCCAGTACTTC.

The chain uses TRBV3-1 (or the pseudogene TRBV3-2) and TRBJ1-5, with D unclear. CDR1 and CDR2 from the germline V gene are LGHDT and YNNKEL (reference sequence). V lost 4 bases to trimming and J lost 0 bases, with 10 bases between them. The CDR3 has 15 residues. In DNA, the CDR3 is TGTGCCAGCAGCCCCCAGGCAAATAGCAATCAGCCCCAGCATTTT. Translating gives CASSPQANSNQPQHF.

V and J are TRBV6-1 and TRBJ2-1; D perhaps matches TRBD1 (6 bases). The CDR3 runs 17 residues. V was trimmed by 0 bases and J by 1 base, leaving 13 bases between them. The germline gives CDR1 MNHNS, CDR2 SASEGT. This chain's CDR3 is CASSEARGTVSYNEQFF. The DNA for the CDR3 is TGTGCCAGCAGTGAAGCGAGGGGGACGGTGTCCTACAATGAGCAGTTCTTC.

The chain employs TRBV5-1 and TRBJ2-5, with TRBD1 as a possible D gene (6 bases). The CDR3 totals 14 residues. The germline V gene encodes CDR1 SGHRS and CDR2 YFSETQ. The V end lost 2 bases, the J end lost 5 bases, and 13 bases lay between the germline ends. Here the CDR3 DNA reads TGCGCCAGCAGCTTAACAGGGATGAGGGAGACCCAGTACTTC. As protein: CASSLTGMRETQYF.

The chain employs TRBV7-9 and TRBJ1-1; D call uncertain. Germline CDR1 SEHNR, CDR2 FQNEAQ (reference sequence). This CDR3 comprises 13 residues. V lost 0 bases and J 1 base, leaving 3 bases between the germline ends. DNA for the CDR3: TGTGCCAGCAGCTTAGCCGGGAACACTGAAGCTTTCTTT. Residues: CASSLAGNTEAFF.

This clone was seen only a few times. The chain carries TRBV10-3 and TRBJ2-1; tentative D call: TRBD2 (6 bases). V dropped 6 bases and J dropped 3 bases, with 12 bases sitting between them. There are 14 residues in the CDR3. The V gene's germline CDR1 is ENHRY and CDR2 SYGVKD. The CDR3 DNA sequence: TGTGCCATCAGGAATCTAGCGAGCTACAATGAGCAGTTCTTC. Translation gives CAIRNLASYNEQFF.

This chain uses TRBV18 with TRBJ1-6, with 7 bases matching TRBD1. This CDR3 comprises 16 residues. Germline V gene sequence: CDR1 KGHSH, CDR2 LQKENI. V lost 2 bases, J lost 7 bases, and 8 bases stayed unmatched. The CDR3 spells CASSPGTARGNSPLHF. The CDR3 DNA reads TGTGCCAGCTCACCAGGGACAGCTCGTGGGAATTCACCCCTCCACTTT.

V usage is TRBV10-1 and J usage is TRBJ2-7; 11 nucleotides agree with TRBD2. The ends lost 0 bases at V and 6 bases at J; junction bases unmatched: 7. CDR3 length: 16 amino acids. Germline V gene data show CDR1 as WNHNN and CDR2 as SYGVQD (reference sequence). Here the CDR3 DNA reads TGCGCCAGCAGTGAGTCACTAGCGGGAGTAAGAGGCGAGCAGTACTTC. As protein: CASSESLAGVRGEQYF.

The V and J genes are TRBV9 and TRBJ2-5; 13 positions agree with TRBD2. V was clipped by 3 bases and J by 2 bases; unmatched bases: 4. In germline, CDR1 is SGDLS, CDR2 YYNGEE. The CDR3 contains 16 residues. CDR3 protein: CASSAQTSGGQETQYF. In DNA, the CDR3 is TGTGCCAGCAGCGCCCAGACTAGCGGGGGGCAAGAGACCCAGTACTTC.

This sequence joins TRBV19 and TRBJ2-7, with 9 bases lining up with TRBD1. J was trimmed by 3 bases and V by 7 bases; bases with no gene match: 10. Per germline, CDR1 LNHDA and CDR2 SQIVND (reference sequence). This CDR3 has 15 amino acids. The CDR3 DNA sequence: TGTGCCAGTACATTATCGGGGACAGGGAGCTACGAGCAGTACTTC. It translates to CASTLSGTGSYEQYF.

The rearrangement uses TRBV18 and TRBJ1-5; weak D call: TRBD1 (6 bases). V was pared by 3 bases and J by 2 bases, with 11 bases between. CDR3 length: 15 residues. Germline V gene lookup returns CDR1 KGHSH and CDR2 LQKENI. CDR3 bases: TGTGCCAGCTCACCTGGACGGACAGGCAATCAGCCCCAGCATTTT. Its translation: CASSPGRTGNQPQHF.

The chain joins TRBV28 to TRBJ1-2; 9 nucleotides agree with TRBD1. Germline CDR1 is MDHEN and CDR2 is SYDVKM. The CDR3 spans 15 residues. Germline trimming cut 3 bases from V and 5 bases from J; bases unmatched to any gene: 7. The CDR3 reads CASSFAGQGRYGYTF. In DNA, the CDR3 is TGTGCCAGCAGTTTTGCCGGACAGGGGAGATATGGCTACACCTTC.

The CDR3 is CASTQTRGGYTEAFF. CDR3 sequence (DNA): TGTGCCAGTACTCAAACGCGTGGAGGGTACACTGAAGCTTTCTTT. This chain uses TRBV19 with TRBJ1-1; D remains unclear. The CDR3 extends over 15 amino acids. V lost 7 bases and J 3 bases, leaving 18 bases between the germline ends. Germline CDR1 LNHDA, CDR2 SQIVND (reference sequence).

This clone was recorded a few times. The chain uses TRBV5-1 and TRBJ2-1; 10 bases are shared with TRBD2. This CDR3 is 16 amino acids long. V shed 0 bases and J 10 bases; nucleotides not matched to a gene: 10. In germline, CDR1 is SGHRS, CDR2 YFSETQ. The CDR3 nucleotides are TGCGCCAGCAGCTTGGGTACTTCGCCACTAGCGGGAGAGCAGTTCTTC. This codes for CASSLGTSPLAGEQFF.

V gene TRBV7-3 combines with J gene TRBJ2-5; 9 bases align to TRBD1. Per the germline V gene, CDR1 is SGHTA and CDR2 is FQGTGA. The trim removed 3 bases at V and 4 bases at J, leaving 6 bases unmatched. The CDR3 is made up of 15 amino acids. For the CDR3, the DNA is TGTGCCAGCAGCTTCGACAGGGGGGAAAGAGAGACCCAGTACTTC. Its protein is CASSFDRGERETQYF.

The chain has TRBV6-2 or TRBV6-3 and TRBJ2-7; D is uncertain. Germline-derived CDR1 and CDR2 are MNHEY and SVGEGT. Between the trimmed V and J ends, which lost 0 bases and 0 bases, there was a span of 9 bases. The CDR3 sequence is 15 residues long. CDR3: CASSYSASSSYEQYF. Here the CDR3 DNA reads TGTGCCAGCAGTTACTCAGCGTCTAGCTCCTACGAGCAGTACTTC.

The chain is built from TRBV7-6 and TRBJ2-7; no reliable D call. V was trimmed by 1 base and J by 2 bases, leaving 6 bases between them. Germline CDR1 SGHVS, CDR2 FNYEAQ. This CDR3 has 13 amino acids. Here the CDR3 DNA reads TGTGCCAGCAGCTTAGGCGAGACCTACGAGCAGTACTTC. Protein: CASSLGETYEQYF.

The V call is TRBV5-5, the J call TRBJ2-1; the match to TRBD2 covers 15 bases. Trimming removed 0 bases from V and 0 bases from J; junction bases left unmatched: 4. The CDR3 totals 19 residues. Germline V gene lookup returns CDR1 SGHKS and CDR2 YYEKEE (reference sequence). CDR3 nucleotides: TGTGCCAGCAGCTTGGCGGGACTAGCGGGGGGTATCTCCTACAATGAGCAGTTCTTC. This translates into CASSLAGLAGGISYNEQFF.

The V call is TRBV28, the J call TRBJ1-1; no reliable D call. This CDR3 is built from 15 residues. Germline-derived CDR1 and CDR2 are MDHEN and SYDVKM. V lost 2 bases and J lost 0, with 10 bases in between. CDR3 nucleotides: TGTGCCAGCAGTTTACCGGGTCCCATGAACACTGAAGCTTTCTTT. Residues: CASSLPGPMNTEAFF.